This T cell receptor (beta chain) was retrieved from a study of vaccination effects on CD4 cells after COVID-19. Study observations and caveats: In the late period after vaccination, infection- and vaccine-induced clones contracted markedly.

Sequencing was performed with immunoSEQ multiplex PCR; in TCRdb, only in-frame clones are kept and a portion is missing. The sample carries some 30,000 clones, approximately 60% recorded once. Antigen-specific CD4+ T cells were expanded (with viral peptide pools) by the ViraFEST assay ahead of sequencing. The culture ran for 10 to 11 days, and then CD4+ T cells were isolated. Participants got two doses of BNT162b2 or mRNA-1273 vaccine. The researchers cultured some 2 million PBMC per well with roughly 9.5 IU/ml IL-2 and 7.5 to 10 ug/ml peptides. Replacing half the medium with IL-2 medium was done on days 3 and 7. Only a few counts were recorded for this clone. Antigen specificity is unknown. Germline CDR1 and CDR2: KGHSH and LQKENI. CDR3 size: 14 residues. Losses at the gene ends were 2 bases for V and 4 bases for J; bases not matched to a gene: 1.

The genes are TRBV18 and TRBJ1-3, with TRBD1 matching 8 bases. The source was CD4+ T cells from PBMCs cultured with SARS-CoV-2 spike peptides, collected after COVID-19 vaccination. This TCR was sampled from a human donor who received a COVID-19 vaccine. The CDR3 loop reads CASSPAGGGNTIYF. The CDR3, as DNA: TGTGCCAGCTCACCAGCAGGGGGCGGAAACACCATATATTTT. Full variable domain (missing parts from reference TRBV18 and TRBJ1-3): NAGVMQNPRHLVRRRGQEARLRCSPMKGHSHVYWYRQLPEEGLKFMVYLQKENIIDESGMPKERFSAEFPKEGPSILRIQQVVRGDSAAYFCASSPAGGGNTIYFGEGSWLTVV.